The count of the clone carrying this TCR beta chain is one. These data belong to a study of technical replicates of blood from a few donors. The protocol was immunoSEQ multiplex PCR, while the TCRdb copy is restricted to in-frame clones and leaves out a portion. The sample has approximately 73,000 clones, 96% seen once. With 0 bases removed from V and 2 bases from J, the gap between germline ends came to 19 bases. This CDR3 spans 18 amino acids. CDR1 SGHRS and CDR2 YFSETQ come from the germline V gene. The clonotype was recovered from a human donor in good health. Specimen: T cells isolated from PBMCs. The genes are TRBV5-1 and TRBJ2-3; a possible D gene is TRBD2 (6 bases). The CDR3 is CASSLEWEVNSDTDTQYF. The CDR3 coding sequence is TGCGCCAGCAGCTTGGAATGGGAGGTCAATTCGGACACAGATACGCAGTATTTT. Together with reference TRBV5-1 and TRBJ2-3, the CDR3 gives the full variable domain: KAGVTQTPRYLIKTRGQQVTLSCSPISGHRSVSWYQQTPGQGLQFLFEYFSETQRNKGNFPGRFSGRQFSNSRSEMNVSTLELGDSALYLCASSLEWEVNSDTDTQYFGPGTRLTVL.